The TCR beta chain described here comes from a study of cytomegalovirus exposure and HLA in healthy donors. Broader study findings: Accurate prediction of HLA-A and HLA-B alleles (for most subjects) was reportedly achieved from TCR beta sequences.

Concerning this clone itself: The antigen remains unidentified.

Trimming removed 6 bases from V and 0 bases from J, with 10 bases in between. Germline V CDR1 and CDR2: MGHDK, SYGVNS. This CDR3 has 14 residues. Use of 60 Vbeta and 13 Jbeta primers characterized the PCR. Data came from immunoSEQ multiplex PCR; TCRdb stores just in-frame clones and leaves some out. This table has 100,000 to 150,000 clones, about two thirds appearing once. Despite likely unrecorded immune exposures, the donors were nominally healthy at the time of sampling. This TCR derives from a human donor in good health. The chain combines TRBV25-1 with TRBJ2-3, with a possible D match to TRBD2 (5 bases). The specimen sequenced was PBMCs. The CDR3 coding sequence is TGTGCCAGCAGAAACCGAGGGAGCACAGATACGCAGTATTTT. Its translation is CASRNRGSTDTQYF.